This T cell receptor beta chain derives from a study of T cells after posttransplantation cyclophosphamide. CDR1 and CDR2 from the germline V gene are SGHRS and YFSETQ. The CDR3 runs to 15 residues. V lost 4 bases to trimming and J lost 4 bases; unmatched junction nucleotides: 7. Regarding the study as a whole: Blood and skin or GI T cell repertoires showed limited TRB overlap.

TCRdb's copy holds only in-frame clones and misses some; the assay was immunoSEQ multiplex PCR. The data show approximately 17,000 clones, roughly four fifths seen once. In the case of this clone: Antigen: not known.

Treatment was busulfan-fludarabine conditioning, a marrow graft, and cyclophosphamide on days +3 and +4. The J gene is TRBJ2-2, the V gene TRBV5-1, with 7 positions matching TRBD1. The receptor was isolated from a female patient in her forties who received an allogeneic stem cell transplant from a related donor, was CMV-positive, and had no GVHD. Some T cells may arise from the graft donor. Sequenced material: CD8+ T cells sorted from PBMCs, taken just over 1,900 days after a stem cell transplant with posttransplant cyclophosphamide. CDR3 loop: CASSPEGQSTGELFF. DNA for the CDR3: TGCGCCAGCAGCCCCGAGGGACAGAGCACCGGGGAGCTGTTTTTT.